This T cell receptor (beta chain) was sequenced in a study of T cell repertoires in cytomegalovirus infection. As for the study in general: Evidence of both CMV infection and a matching HLA type came from public TCR beta signatures. Regarding the study as a whole: There were carriers of CMV plus the relevant HLA, and cumulative public TCR beta family frequency identified them.

Germline CDR1 SGHTA, CDR2 FQGNSA. Trimming shortened V by 1 base and J by 0 bases, and 10 bases separated the two germline ends. CDR3 length: 17 amino acids. Using its own MiXCR run on the reads, TCRdb lists one record per CDR3 protein. The table records under 850,000 distinct CDR3 sequences, around a third of them present only once. This clonotype was recorded a few times. Its specificity is not known. Source: cultured PBMCs, taken from culture after CMV antigen stimulation. The chain has TRBV7-2 and TRBJ1-6, with D maybe TRBD1 (6 bases). The receptor's source is a human donor in good health (CMV status not recorded). Some clones in this sample may be carry-over from other donors' samples. CDR3 nucleotides: TGTGCCAGCAGCTTAGTCGGGGGCCACTCCTATAATTCACCCCTCCACTTT. This gives the protein CASSLVGGHSYNSPLHF.